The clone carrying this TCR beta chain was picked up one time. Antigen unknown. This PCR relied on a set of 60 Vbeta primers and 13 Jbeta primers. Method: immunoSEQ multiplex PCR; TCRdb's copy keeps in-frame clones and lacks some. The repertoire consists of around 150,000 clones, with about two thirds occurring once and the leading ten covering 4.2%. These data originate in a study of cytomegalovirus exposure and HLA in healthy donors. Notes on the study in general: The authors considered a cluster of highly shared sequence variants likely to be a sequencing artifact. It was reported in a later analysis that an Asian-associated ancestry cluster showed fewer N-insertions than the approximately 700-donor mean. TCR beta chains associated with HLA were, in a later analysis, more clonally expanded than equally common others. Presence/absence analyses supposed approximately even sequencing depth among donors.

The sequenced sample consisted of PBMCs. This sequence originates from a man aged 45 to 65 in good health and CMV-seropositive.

As DNA, the CDR3 is TGCGCCAGCAGCTTTCGACAGACCTCCTACGAGCAGTACTTC. Protein product: CASSFRQTSYEQYF. The V and J genes are TRBV5-1 and TRBJ2-5; a weak D match, TRBD1 (5 bases). Near its end, the DNA agrees better with TRBJ2-7, so the J call may be wrong. CDR3 length equals 14 residues. Germline CDR1 reads SGHRS; CDR2 reads YFSETQ.